Below are 2 T cell receptor beta chains sequenced from a single sample in a study of T cell responses to AZD1222 COVID-19 vaccine. Measured with immunoSEQ multiplex PCR; TCRdb has only the in-frame clones, and not every one. The sample records approximately 100,000 clones, about 89% being singletons. The specimen was peripheral blood, collected 28 days after the second dose of the MenACWY control vaccine. Receptors originate from an adult who received the MenACWY meningococcal vaccine as a control.

The J gene is TRBJ2-1, the V gene TRBV5-5; 12 nucleotides line up with TRBD2. Germline CDR1 SGHKS, CDR2 YYEKEE (reference sequence). CDR3 length equals 16 residues. The trim removed 4 bases at V and 8 bases at J, leaving 10 bases unmatched. The CDR3 nucleotides read TGTGCCAGCAGCGGTCAGGGGGGACTAGCGGGCCATGAGCAGTTCTTC. Translated: CASSGQGGLAGHEQFF.

The V and J genes are TRBV6-5 and TRBJ2-7; D is possibly TRBD2 (5 bases). The CDR3 is made up of 15 amino acids. Germline CDR1 MNHEY, CDR2 SVGAGI. The V and J ends lost 2 bases and 0 bases respectively, with 11 bases between them. DNA for the CDR3: TGTGCCAGCAGTTACGATGTAGGGAGCTCCTACGAGCAGTACTTC. Amino acids: CASSYDVGSSYEQYF.